The rows below give T cell receptor beta chains drawn from one sample of a study of response to subunit inactivated influenza vaccine. TCRdb recomputed calls from the RT-PCR reads with MiXCR, one row per CDR3 protein. Of a few hundred thousand distinct CDR3 sequences in the sample, about 20% were seen once. The sequenced sample was PBMCs from blood, obtained less than 22 months after vaccination. These receptors were collected from a man between 50 and 75 years old who received an inactivated influenza vaccine. Each CDR3 is given with its conserved first and last residue.

CDR3 protein	V gene
CASSQYRGAPYEQYF	TRBV16
CAWRRESPLHF	TRBV30
CASSPDYSTNEKLFF	TRBV5-4
CASSSRDPRAGTEAFF	TRBV7-2
CASSSRTGILQDFEQYF	TRBV7-2
CASSPDGQGQFF	TRBV18
CASSFEGYYGYTF	TRBV28
CASSYSGFSGGYTF	TRBV6-5
CSASRGARYNEQFF	TRBV20-1
CASSSTRDGGESPLHF	TRBV12-3/TRBV12-4
CASSVGPSGENTGELFF	TRBV9
CASSVMVDTEAFF	TRBV9
CATSDPTGDSQNIQYF	TRBV24-1
CASSFSGTYGYTF	TRBV7-6
CSARSGPTDTQYF	TRBV20-1
CASSSFFGQGSNEQFF	TRBV6-5
CASSEDMVGTGELFF	TRBV2
CASSSRESSYNEQFF	TRBV3-1
CASSLDPRKALHF	TRBV7-9
CASSPYGVSLNTEAFF	TRBV18